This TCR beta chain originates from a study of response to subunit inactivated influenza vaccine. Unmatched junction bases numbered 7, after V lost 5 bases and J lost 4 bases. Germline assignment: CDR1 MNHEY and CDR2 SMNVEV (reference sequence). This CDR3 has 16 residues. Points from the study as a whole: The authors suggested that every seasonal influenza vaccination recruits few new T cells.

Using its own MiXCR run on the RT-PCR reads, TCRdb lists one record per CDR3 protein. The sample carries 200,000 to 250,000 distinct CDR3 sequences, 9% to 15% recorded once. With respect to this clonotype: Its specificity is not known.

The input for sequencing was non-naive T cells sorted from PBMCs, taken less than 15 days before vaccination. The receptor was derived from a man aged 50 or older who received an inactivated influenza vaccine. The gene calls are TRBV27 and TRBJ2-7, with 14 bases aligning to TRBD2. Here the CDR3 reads CASSIGTSGRGYEQYF. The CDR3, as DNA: TGTGCCAGCAGTATAGGGACTAGCGGGAGAGGATACGAGCAGTACTTC.